The source of this T cell receptor beta chain is a study of blood T cell repertoires in COVID-19 (dated by TCRdb to 2019 to 2021). Describing the broader study: For ImmuneRACE Cohort 3, a participant was defined as recovered based on two consecutive negative NP/OP PCR tests, clearance by a healthcare professional, or resolution of symptoms. The sample metadata nearly always contained a de-identified subject ID, COVID-19 status, age in years and sex. HLA class I and class II types, where available, came from metadata supplied by the sample provider rather than from assay-based typing. The collaborator samples originated in the United States, Italy and Spain and spanned the acute and convalescent phases of COVID-19. The prospective study material was composed of cDNA or gDNA derived from T cells, B-cell-depleted T cells, or PBMCs. A freely available public database, intended as a resource for researchers studying the immune response to SARS-CoV-2, is where the repertoires were released. Deeply sampled blood TCRbeta repertoires from subjects exposed to, actively infected with, or recovered from COVID-19 were included in the dataset. Samples were obtained from the ongoing ImmuneRACE study (first 160 participants) and from 1,254 subjects provided by 6 global collaborators. The full study reports these points: How much clinical and demographic metadata was included differed by source and by participant, and the metadata was provided uncurated.

Regarding this clone: It lacks a known antigen. No much larger clonotype is one base removed from it; base qualities were not supplied.

Participants in the prospective study were aged about 18 to 100 years, lived in under 30 United States geographic areas, and enrolled through a virtual design. In the prospective study, participants were assigned to cohorts based on the clinical history participants reported in a screening survey and a study questionnaire. In the prospective study, mobile phlebotomists collected whole blood, serum and a nasopharyngeal or oropharyngeal swab from each participant. Prospective study participants could optionally give additional blood draws and questionnaires over an approximately two-month period. Before DNA extraction, blood samples from the prospective study were shipped at room temperature or frozen. TCRbeta CDR3 regions were amplified from genomic DNA using the immunoSEQ Assay, a bias-controlled multiplex PCR. Concerning the study's data processing: The number of nucleated cells in each sample was estimated from the amplification of reference gene primers within the assay. Sequence reads were collapsed and filtered to measure the absolute abundance of every unique TCRbeta CDR3 rearrangement. For each sample, productive Simpson clonality was calculated as the square root of Simpson's diversity index over productive rearrangements. Held by TCRdb, this immuneACCESS table contains in-frame sequences only and omits some clones. Under half of the omission traces to an unresolved V gene where checked; the cause of the rest is unknown. The D gene and trimming were derived from the DNA, and the V and J assignments and clone size from that table. This sample lists 200,000 to 250,000 clones; 80% to 90% were detected once. Of the sample, 3.1% falls within the top ten clones.

This sequence was found in a woman aged 50 to 65 in a cohort exposed to, infected with or recovered from COVID-19 (not recorded which). The source material was PBMCs or T cells enriched from blood (not recorded which).

The DNA reads as follows: TGTGCCAGCAGCGGGCTGCAAGAGACCCAGTACTTC. This sequence encodes CASSGLQETQYF. The rearranged chain carries TRBV7-2 and TRBJ2-5, with the D gene call left open. V is pared back by 5 bases and J by 2 bases, with 6 bases lying between the germline termini. According to the germline V gene, CDR1 reads SGHTA and CDR2 reads FQGNSA. The CDR3 has 12 amino acids, counting the end cysteine and phenylalanine. The DNA shown is the 36-base CDR3, in frame from base 1.